This T cell receptor beta chain was obtained from a study of T cells in Graves' hyperthyroidism and ophthalmopathy. Researchers barred patients who had uncontrolled infection, other autoimmune disease, pregnancy or lactation. CDR3 length: 18 amino acids. Trimming cost V 5 bases and J 1 base; bases outside gene matches: 15. CDR1 is SGHRS, CDR2 YFSETQ, per germline. What was amplified from RNA transcripts were TCR beta CDR3 regions. RT-PCR in the first round (using the HTBI primer set) targeted the TCR CDR3. One entry per CDR3 protein, called by TCRdb with MiXCR from the multiplex PCR reads. In the table there are approximately 210,000 distinct CDR3 sequences, 17% of which are singletons. The table lists this clonotype with many counts.

The TCR was taken from a man in his fifties or sixties with Graves' hyperthyroidism. The chain combines TRBV5-1 with TRBJ1-2, with TRBD1 identical over 9 bases. Material: blood. The CDR3 loop reads CASRKGQGSPTINYGYTF. The DNA for the CDR3 is TGCGCCAGCAGAAAAGGACAGGGGTCGCCCACCATTAACTATGGCTACACCTTC.